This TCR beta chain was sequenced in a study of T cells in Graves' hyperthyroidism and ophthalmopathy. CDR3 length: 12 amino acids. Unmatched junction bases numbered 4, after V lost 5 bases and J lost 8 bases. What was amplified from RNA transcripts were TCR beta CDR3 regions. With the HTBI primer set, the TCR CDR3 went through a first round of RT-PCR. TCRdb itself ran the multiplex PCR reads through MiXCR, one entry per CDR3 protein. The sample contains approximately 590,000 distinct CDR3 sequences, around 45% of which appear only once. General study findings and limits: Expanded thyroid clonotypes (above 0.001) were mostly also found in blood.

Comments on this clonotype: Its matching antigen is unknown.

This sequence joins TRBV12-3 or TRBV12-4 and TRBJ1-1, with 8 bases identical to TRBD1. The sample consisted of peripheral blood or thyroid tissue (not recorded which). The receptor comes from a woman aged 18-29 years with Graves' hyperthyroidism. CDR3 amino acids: CASSDRGREAFF. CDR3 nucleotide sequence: TGTGCCAGCAGTGACAGGGGTCGCGAAGCTTTCTTT.